This T cell receptor (beta chain) emerged from a study of shared clonotypes between healthy human individuals. The V end was cut by 5 bases, the J end by 0 bases, with 14 bases between. The CDR3 extends over 15 amino acids. Per germline, CDR1 SEHNR and CDR2 FQNEAQ (reference sequence). CD45RA-negative memory and CD45RA+ naive subsets were split from the CD4+ cells. Sequencing was performed with immunoSEQ multiplex PCR; in TCRdb, only in-frame clones are kept and a portion is missing. The sample carries millions of clones, roughly 92% recorded once. The genes are TRBV7-9 and TRBJ2-7; TRBD2 might be the D (5 bases). Sequencing used naive CD4+ T cells sorted from blood. As to subset: CD45RA+ positively selected. The clonotype was recovered from a man younger than 35 in good health. The CDR3 DNA is TGTGCCAGCAGCCCGGACTTCTCGGGCTCCTACGAGCAGTACTTC. This translates into CASSPDFSGSYEQYF.